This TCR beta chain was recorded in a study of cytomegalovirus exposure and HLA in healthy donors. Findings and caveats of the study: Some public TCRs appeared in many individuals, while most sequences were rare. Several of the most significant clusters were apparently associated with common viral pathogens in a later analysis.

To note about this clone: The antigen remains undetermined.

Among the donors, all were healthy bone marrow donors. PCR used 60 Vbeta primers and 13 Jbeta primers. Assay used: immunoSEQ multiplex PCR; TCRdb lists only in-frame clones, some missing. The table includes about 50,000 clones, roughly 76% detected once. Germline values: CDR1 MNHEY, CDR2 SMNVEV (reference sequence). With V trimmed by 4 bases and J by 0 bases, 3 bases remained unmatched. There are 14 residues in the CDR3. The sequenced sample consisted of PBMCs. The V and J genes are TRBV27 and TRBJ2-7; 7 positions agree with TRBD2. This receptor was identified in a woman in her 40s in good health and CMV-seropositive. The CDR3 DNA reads TGTGCCAGCAGTTCTGGCGGGGGCTCCTACGAGCAGTACTTC. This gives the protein CASSSGGGSYEQYF.